This passage covers 6 T cell receptor beta chains from one sample sequenced in a study of OX40 agonist ivuxolimab in advanced cancers. TCRdb keeps only in-frame clones here, not all; method: immunoSEQ multiplex PCR. The sample yields roughly 50,000 clones, approximately 80% seen once. The source material was CD4+ or CD8+ T cells sorted from blood, sampled in a trial of the OX40 agonist ivuxolimab. The receptors shown here come from an adult with an advanced solid tumor such as melanoma, head and neck, liver or kidney cancer.

This chain joins TRBV30 and TRBJ2-7, with 8 bases identical to TRBD2. The CDR3 length is 12 residues. Per the germline V gene, CDR1 is GTSNPN and CDR2 is SVGIG (reference sequence). V shed 8 bases, J shed 2 bases, and the junction held 5 bases outside the gene matches. The CDR3 loop is CAPGGDPYEQYF. The CDR3 region has the DNA TGTGCCCCGGGGGGGGACCCCTACGAGCAGTACTTC.

The rearrangement links TRBV30 to TRBJ2-5; D assignment may be TRBD1 or TRBD2 (5 bases each). Trimming pared 3 bases from V and 7 bases from J, leaving 15 bases between. The CDR3 sequence is 13 residues long. Per the germline V gene, CDR1 is GTSNPN and CDR2 is SVGIG (reference sequence). The CDR3 nucleotides read TGTGCCTGGAGGGGGACGAGGGCGGGGACCCAGTACTTC. Residues: CAWRGTRAGTQYF.

The rearrangement links TRBV10-3 to TRBJ1-2; no definite D call. The V end lost 0 bases, the J end lost 3 bases, and 8 bases lay between the germline ends. Germline V lookup: CDR1 ENHRY, CDR2 SYGVKD. This CDR3 region has 14 residues. DNA for the CDR3: TGTGCCATCAGTGAGTCTAACAGTGACTATGGCTACACCTTC. Protein: CAISESNSDYGYTF.

This clone appeared a few times. The chain is built from TRBV4-3 and TRBJ2-6; perhaps TRBD1 as D (6 bases). CDR3 length equals 19 residues. V lost 1 base and J lost 0, with 16 bases in between. The germline V gene has CDR1 LGHNA and CDR2 YSLEER. The CDR3 region has the DNA TGCGCCAGCAGCCAAGTGGAATCAGGGGTCCTCTCTGGGGCCAACGTCCTGACTTTC. Protein sequence: CASSQVESGVLSGANVLTF.

This clone was picked up one time. The chain employs TRBV7-2 and TRBJ1-6; TRBD1 aligns across 8 bases. The CDR3 runs 14 residues. Germline CDR1 SGHTA, CDR2 FQGNSA. J was trimmed by 11 bases and V by 0 bases; bases with no gene match: 3. CDR3 nucleotide sequence: TGTGCCAGCAGCTTAGCCAGGGGGCTGACACCCCTCCACTTT. Translated, it gives CASSLARGLTPLHF.

The chain uses TRBV9 and TRBJ1-5, with D hard to call. Trimming left V 0 bases short and J 4 bases short, with 11 bases between. The germline V gene encodes CDR1 SGDLS and CDR2 YYNGEE. This CDR3 comprises 15 residues. Here the CDR3 DNA reads TGTGCCAGCAGCGTAGCTGGAGACCGTAATCAGCCCCAGCATTTT. Encoded protein: CASSVAGDRNQPQHF. The full variable domain, completed using reference TRBV9 and TRBJ1-5, is DSGVTQTPKHLITATGQRVTLRCSPRSGDLSVYWYQQSLDQGLQFLIQYYNGEERAKGNILERFSAQQFPDLHSELNLSSLELGDSALYFCASSVAGDRNQPQHFGDGTRLSIL.